This T cell receptor (beta chain) derives from a study of cytomegalovirus exposure and HLA in healthy donors. 13 Jbeta primers and 60 Vbeta primers were used for the PCR. Only in-frame clones appear in the TCRdb table, and some are missing; sequencing was by immunoSEQ multiplex PCR. Of 110,000 to 150,000 clones listed, more than 65% were seen once; the top ten hold approximately 1.8%. The CDR3 runs 11 residues. V was cut by 2 bases and J by 4 bases, with 4 bases left in between. CDR1 is DFQATT, CDR2 SNEGSKA, per germline (reference sequence). This clone has a handful of counts. The source of this sequence is a woman in her 30s in good health and CMV-seronegative. The chain employs TRBV20-1 and TRBJ2-3; D is undetermined. Sequenced sample: PBMCs. CDR3 protein: CSARIADTQYF. The CDR3 DNA reads as TGCAGTGCTAGAATAGCAGATACGCAGTATTTT.